This T cell receptor (beta chain) stems from a study of STAT3 mutations in large granular lymphocyte leukemia. Whole-study findings and limits: In T-cell large granular lymphocyte leukemia, about half of patients showed multiple immunodominant subclonotypes. Sampling intervals varied between patients and samples. Persisting codominant clonotypes may have hidden a small pathogenic clone.

CDR1 is SNHLY, CDR2 FYNNEI, per germline. Between the trimmed V and J ends, which lost 5 bases and 7 bases, there was a span of 8 bases. The CDR3 is 12 amino acids. Some 38,000 productive templates were obtained per sample on average. The assay was immunoSEQ multiplex PCR, and TCRdb's table has in-frame clones only and misses some. The repertoire holds 1,500 to 2,000 clones, with 55% as singletons. Remarks on this clone: Its target is unknown.

Material for sequencing was peripheral blood mononuclear cells. The sequence derives from a man between 60 and 75 years old with T-cell large granular lymphocyte leukemia. Some clones in this sample may be carry-over from other donors' samples. The gene calls are TRBV2 and TRBJ1-4, with a weak D call TRBD1 (6 bases). CDR3 protein: CASSQGTEKLFF. The CDR3, as DNA: TGTGCCAGCAGTCAGGGGACTGAAAAACTGTTTTTT.